This T cell receptor (beta chain) appears in the sequencing data of a study of T cell repertoires in cytomegalovirus infection. Points from the study as a whole: Ex vivo, HLA-C-restricted CMV-specific TCR beta clonotypes prevailed over the rest of the response.

Using its own MiXCR run on the reads, TCRdb lists one record per CDR3 protein. Among around 550,000 distinct CDR3 sequences, less than 30% were seen once, and the ten largest hold 13%. About this clonotype itself: The antigen is unknown.

Germline values: CDR1 LNHDA, CDR2 SQIVND (reference sequence). CDR3 size: 12 residues. V dropped 8 bases and J dropped 2 bases, with 9 bases sitting between them. This rearrangement joins TRBV19 to TRBJ1-2; D gene unclear. This TCR derives from a human donor in good health (CMV status not recorded). Some clones in this sample may be carry-over from other donors' samples. The sample comprised PBMCs. CDR3 in amino acids: CASQDVNYGYTF. The DNA of the CDR3 is TGTGCCAGTCAGGACGTAAACTATGGCTACACCTTC.